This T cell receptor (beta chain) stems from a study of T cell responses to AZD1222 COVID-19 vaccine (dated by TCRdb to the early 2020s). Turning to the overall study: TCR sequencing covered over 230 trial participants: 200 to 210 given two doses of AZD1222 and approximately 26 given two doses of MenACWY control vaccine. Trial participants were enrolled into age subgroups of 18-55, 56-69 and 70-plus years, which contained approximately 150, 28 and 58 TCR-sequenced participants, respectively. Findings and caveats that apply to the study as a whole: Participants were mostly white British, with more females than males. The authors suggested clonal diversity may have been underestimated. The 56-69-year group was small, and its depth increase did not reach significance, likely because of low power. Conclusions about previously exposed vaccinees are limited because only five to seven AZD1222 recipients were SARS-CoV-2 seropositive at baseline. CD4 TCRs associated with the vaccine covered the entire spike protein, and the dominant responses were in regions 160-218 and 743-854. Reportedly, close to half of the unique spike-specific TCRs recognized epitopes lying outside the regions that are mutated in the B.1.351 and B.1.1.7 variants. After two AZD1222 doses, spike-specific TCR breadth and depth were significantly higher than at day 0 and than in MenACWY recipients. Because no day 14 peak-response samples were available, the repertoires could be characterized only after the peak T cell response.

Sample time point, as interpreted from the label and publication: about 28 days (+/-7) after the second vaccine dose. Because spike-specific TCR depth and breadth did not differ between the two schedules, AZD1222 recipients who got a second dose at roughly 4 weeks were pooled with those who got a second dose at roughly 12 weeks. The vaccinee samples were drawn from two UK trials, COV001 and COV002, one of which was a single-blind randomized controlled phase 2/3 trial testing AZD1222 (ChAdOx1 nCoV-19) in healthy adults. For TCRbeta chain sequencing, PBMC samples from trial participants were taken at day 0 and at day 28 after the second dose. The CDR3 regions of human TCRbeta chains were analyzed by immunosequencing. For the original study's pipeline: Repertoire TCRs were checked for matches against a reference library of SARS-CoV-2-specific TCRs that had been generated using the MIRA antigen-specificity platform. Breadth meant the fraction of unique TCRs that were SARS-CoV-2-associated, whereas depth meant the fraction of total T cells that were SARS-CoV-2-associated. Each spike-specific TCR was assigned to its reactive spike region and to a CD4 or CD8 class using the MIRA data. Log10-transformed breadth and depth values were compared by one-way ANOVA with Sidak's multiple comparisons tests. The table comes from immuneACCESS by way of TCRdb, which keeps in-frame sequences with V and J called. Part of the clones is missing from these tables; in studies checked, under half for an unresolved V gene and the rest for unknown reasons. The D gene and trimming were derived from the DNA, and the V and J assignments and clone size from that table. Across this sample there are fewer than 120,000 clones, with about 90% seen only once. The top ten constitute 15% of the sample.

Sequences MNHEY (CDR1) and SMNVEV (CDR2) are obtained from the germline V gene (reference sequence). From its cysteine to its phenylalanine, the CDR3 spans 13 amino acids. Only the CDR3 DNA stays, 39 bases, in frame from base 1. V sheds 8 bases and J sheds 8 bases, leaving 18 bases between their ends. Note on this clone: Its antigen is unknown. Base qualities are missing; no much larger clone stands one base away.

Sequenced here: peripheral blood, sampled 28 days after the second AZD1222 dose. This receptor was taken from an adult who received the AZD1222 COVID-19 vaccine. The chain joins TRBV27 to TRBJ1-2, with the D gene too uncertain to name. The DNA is TGTGCCAGCGGTAACTACGATCCGCGGGGCTACACCTTC. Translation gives CASGNYDPRGYTF.